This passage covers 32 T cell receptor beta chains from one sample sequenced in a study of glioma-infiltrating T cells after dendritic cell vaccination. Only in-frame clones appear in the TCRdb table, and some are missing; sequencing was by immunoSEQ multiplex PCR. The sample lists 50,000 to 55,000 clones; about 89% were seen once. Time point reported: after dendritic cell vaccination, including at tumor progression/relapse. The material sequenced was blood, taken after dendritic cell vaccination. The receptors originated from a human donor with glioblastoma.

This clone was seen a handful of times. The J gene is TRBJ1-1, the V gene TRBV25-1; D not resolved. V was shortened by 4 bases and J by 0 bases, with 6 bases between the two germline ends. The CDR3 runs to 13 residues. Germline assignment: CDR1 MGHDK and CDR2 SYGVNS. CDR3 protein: CASSALLNTEAFF. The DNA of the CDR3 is TGTGCCAGCAGTGCGCTATTGAACACTGAAGCTTTCTTT. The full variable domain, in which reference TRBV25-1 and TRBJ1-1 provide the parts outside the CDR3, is EADIYQTPRYLVIGTGKKITLECSQTMGHDKMYWYQQDPGMELHLIHYSYGVNSTEKGDLSSESTVSRIRTEHFPLTLESARPSHTSQYLCASSALLNTEAFFGQGTRLTVV.

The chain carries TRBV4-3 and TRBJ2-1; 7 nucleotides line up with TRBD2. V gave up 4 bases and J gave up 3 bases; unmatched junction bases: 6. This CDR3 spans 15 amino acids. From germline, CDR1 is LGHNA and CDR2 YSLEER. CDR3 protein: CASSLAWEGYNEQFF. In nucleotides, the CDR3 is TGCGCCAGCAGCCTCGCGTGGGAGGGCTACAATGAGCAGTTCTTC.

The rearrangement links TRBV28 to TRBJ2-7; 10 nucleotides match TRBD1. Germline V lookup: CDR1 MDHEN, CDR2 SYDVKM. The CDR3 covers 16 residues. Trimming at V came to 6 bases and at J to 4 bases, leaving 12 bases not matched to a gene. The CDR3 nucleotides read TGTGCCAGCAGCACACCGGGACAGGGGACCCCGTACGAGCAGTACTTC. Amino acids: CASSTPGQGTPYEQYF.

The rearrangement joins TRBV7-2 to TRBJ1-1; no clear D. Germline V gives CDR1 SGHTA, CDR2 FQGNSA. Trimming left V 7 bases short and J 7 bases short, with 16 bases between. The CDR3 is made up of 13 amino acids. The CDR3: CASNTAGFGEAFF. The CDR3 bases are TGTGCCAGCAACACCGCGGGATTTGGTGAAGCTTTCTTT.

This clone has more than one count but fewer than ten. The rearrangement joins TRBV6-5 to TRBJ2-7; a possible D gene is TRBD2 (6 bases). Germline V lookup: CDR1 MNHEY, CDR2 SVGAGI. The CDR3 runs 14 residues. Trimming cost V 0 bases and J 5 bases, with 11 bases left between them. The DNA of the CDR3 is TGTGCCAGCAGTTACTCTCCGGGAGTCGACGAGCAGTACTTC. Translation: CASSYSPGVDEQYF.

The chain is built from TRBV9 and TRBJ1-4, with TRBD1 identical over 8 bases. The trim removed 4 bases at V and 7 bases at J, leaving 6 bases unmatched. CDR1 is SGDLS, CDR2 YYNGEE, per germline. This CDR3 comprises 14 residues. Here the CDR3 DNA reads TGTGCCAGCAGCTTAGGACAGGGTCCTGAAAAACTGTTTTTT. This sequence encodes CASSLGQGPEKLFF.

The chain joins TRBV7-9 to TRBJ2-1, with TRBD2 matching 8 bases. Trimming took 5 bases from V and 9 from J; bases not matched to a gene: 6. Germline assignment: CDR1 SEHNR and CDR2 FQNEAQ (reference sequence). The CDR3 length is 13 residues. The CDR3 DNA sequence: TGTGCCAGCAGCCGGGGGGGGGCGGCTGAGCAGTTCTTC. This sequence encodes CASSRGGAAEQFF.

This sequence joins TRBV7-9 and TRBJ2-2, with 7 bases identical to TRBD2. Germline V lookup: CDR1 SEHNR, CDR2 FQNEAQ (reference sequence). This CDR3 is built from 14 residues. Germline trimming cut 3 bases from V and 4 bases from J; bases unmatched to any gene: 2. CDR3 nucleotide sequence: TGTGCCAGCAGCTTTGCGGGAGTCACCGGGGAGCTGTTTTTT. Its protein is CASSFAGVTGELFF.

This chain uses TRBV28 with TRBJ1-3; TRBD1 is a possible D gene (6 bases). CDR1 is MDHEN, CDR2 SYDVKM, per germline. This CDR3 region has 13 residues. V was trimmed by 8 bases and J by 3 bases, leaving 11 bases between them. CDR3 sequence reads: CASQTGGGNTIYF. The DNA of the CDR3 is TGTGCCAGCCAGACAGGAGGTGGAAACACCATATATTTT.

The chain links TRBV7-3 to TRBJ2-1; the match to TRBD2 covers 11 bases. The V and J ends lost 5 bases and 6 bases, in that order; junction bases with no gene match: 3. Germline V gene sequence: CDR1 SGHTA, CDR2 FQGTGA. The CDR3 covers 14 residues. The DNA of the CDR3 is TGTGCCAGCAGCGACGGACTAGCGGGCAATGAGCAGTTCTTC. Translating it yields CASSDGLAGNEQFF.

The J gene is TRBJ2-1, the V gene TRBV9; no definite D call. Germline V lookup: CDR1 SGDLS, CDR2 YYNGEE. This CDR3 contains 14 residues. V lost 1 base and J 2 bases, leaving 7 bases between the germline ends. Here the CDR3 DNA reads TGTGCCAGCAGCGTAACAGACGCCTACAATGAGCAGTTCTTC. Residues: CASSVTDAYNEQFF.

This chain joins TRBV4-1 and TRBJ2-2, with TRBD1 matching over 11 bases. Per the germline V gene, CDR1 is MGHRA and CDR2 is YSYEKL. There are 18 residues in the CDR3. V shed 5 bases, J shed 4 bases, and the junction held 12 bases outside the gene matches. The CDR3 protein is CASSEGAYGTGGTGELFF. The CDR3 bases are TGCGCCAGCAGCGAAGGGGCCTATGGGACAGGGGGCACCGGGGAGCTGTTTTTT.

CDR3 nucleotides: TGTGCCAGCAGCTTACAGGGGGTAGCAGCTTTCTTT. Encoded protein: CASSLQGVAAFF. The chain has TRBV5-6 and TRBJ1-1, with 8 nucleotides matching TRBD1. The CDR3 extends over 12 amino acids. Trimming removed 2 bases from V and 10 bases from J; junction bases left unmatched: 4. Germline loops: CDR1 SGHDT, CDR2 YYEEEE.

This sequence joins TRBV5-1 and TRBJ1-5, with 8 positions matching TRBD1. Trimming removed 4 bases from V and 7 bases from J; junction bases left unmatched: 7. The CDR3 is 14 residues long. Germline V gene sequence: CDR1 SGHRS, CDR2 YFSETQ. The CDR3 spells CASSEGQGGQPQHF. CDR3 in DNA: TGCGCCAGCAGCGAAGGACAGGGCGGACAGCCCCAGCATTTT.

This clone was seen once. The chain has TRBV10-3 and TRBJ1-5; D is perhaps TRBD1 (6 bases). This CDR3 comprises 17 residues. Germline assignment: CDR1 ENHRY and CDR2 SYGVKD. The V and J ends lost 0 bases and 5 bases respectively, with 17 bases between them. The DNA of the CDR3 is TGTGCCATCAGTGAGTCGAGACCCGGGACATCTGATCAGCCCCAGCATTTT. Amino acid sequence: CAISESRPGTSDQPQHF.

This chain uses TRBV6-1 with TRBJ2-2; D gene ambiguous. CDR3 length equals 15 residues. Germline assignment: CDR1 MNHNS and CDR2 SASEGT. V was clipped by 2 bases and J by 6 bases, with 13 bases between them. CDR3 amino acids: CASSEWSVFPGELFF. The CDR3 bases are TGTGCCAGCAGTGAATGGTCAGTTTTCCCCGGGGAGCTGTTTTTT.

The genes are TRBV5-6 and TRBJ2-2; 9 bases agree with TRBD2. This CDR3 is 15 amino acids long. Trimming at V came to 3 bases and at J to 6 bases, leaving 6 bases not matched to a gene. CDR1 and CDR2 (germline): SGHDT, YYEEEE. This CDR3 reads CASSWSGRRAGELFF. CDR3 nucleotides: TGTGCCAGCAGCTGGAGCGGGAGGAGGGCCGGGGAGCTGTTTTTT.

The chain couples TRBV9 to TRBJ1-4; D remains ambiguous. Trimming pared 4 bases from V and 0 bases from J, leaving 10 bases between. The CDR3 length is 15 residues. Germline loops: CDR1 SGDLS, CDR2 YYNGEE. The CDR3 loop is CASSRGGSTNEKLFF. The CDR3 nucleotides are TGTGCCAGCAGCCGAGGAGGGTCAACTAATGAAAAACTGTTTTTT.

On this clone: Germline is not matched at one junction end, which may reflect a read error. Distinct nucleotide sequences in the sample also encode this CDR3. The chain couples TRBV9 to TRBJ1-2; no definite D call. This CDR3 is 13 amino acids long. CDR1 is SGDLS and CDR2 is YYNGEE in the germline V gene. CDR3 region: CASSVLDGGGYTF. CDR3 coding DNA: TGCGCCAGCAGCGTTCTGGACGGAGGCGGCTACACCTTC.

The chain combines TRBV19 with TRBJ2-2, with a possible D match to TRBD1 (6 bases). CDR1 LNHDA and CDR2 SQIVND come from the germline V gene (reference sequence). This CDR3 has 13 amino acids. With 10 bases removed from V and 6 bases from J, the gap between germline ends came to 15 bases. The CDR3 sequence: CATLTGPAGELFF. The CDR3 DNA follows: TGTGCCACTTTGACAGGTCCCGCCGGGGAGCTGTTTTTT.

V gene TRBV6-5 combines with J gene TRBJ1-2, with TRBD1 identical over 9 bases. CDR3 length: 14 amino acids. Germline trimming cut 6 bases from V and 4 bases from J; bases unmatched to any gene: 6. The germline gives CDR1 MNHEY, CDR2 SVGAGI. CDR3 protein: CASSWDRVTYGYTF. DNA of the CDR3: TGTGCCAGCAGCTGGGACAGGGTGACCTATGGCTACACCTTC.

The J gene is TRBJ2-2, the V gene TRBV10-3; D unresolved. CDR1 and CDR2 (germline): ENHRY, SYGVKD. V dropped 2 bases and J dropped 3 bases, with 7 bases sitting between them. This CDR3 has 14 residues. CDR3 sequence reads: CAISEGEHTGELFF. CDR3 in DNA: TGTGCCATCAGTGAGGGAGAGCACACCGGGGAGCTGTTTTTT.

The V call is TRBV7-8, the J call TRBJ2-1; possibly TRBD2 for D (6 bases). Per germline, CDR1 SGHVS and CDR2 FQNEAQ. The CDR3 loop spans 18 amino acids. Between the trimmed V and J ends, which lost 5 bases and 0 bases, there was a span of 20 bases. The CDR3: CASSPRAVAGSSYNEQFF. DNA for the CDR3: TGTGCCAGCAGCCCGCGTGCCGTTGCGGGGAGCTCCTACAATGAGCAGTTCTTC.

CDR3 sequence: CASSLGGGGISTDTQYF. CDR3 DNA sequence: TGTGCCAGCAGCTTAGGTGGCGGGGGAATAAGCACAGATACGCAGTATTTT. The chain recombines TRBV7-9 with TRBJ2-3; TRBD2 aligns across 7 bases. The CDR3 sequence is 17 residues long. Germline CDR1 SEHNR, CDR2 FQNEAQ (reference sequence). Unmatched junction bases numbered 7, after V lost 1 base and J lost 0 bases.

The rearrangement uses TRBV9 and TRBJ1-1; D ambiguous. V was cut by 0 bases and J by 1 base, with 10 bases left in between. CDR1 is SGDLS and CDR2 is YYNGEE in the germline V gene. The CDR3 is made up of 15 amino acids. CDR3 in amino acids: CASSVGVAGNTEAFF. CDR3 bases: TGTGCCAGCAGCGTAGGCGTCGCAGGGAACACTGAAGCTTTCTTT.

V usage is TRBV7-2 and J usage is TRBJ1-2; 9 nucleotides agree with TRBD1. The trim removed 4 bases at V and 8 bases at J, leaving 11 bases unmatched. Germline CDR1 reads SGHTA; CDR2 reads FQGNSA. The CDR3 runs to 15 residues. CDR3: CASSSSGGQGGGYTF. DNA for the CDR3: TGTGCCAGCAGCTCGAGCGGGGGACAGGGTGGCGGCTACACCTTC.

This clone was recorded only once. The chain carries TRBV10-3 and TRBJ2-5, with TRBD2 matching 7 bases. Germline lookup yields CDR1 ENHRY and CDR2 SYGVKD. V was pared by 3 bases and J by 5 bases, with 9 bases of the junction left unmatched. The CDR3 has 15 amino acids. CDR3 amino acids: CAISDEGGLGETQYF. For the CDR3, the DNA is TGTGCCATCAGTGACGAGGGAGGGTTGGGGGAGACCCAGTACTTC.

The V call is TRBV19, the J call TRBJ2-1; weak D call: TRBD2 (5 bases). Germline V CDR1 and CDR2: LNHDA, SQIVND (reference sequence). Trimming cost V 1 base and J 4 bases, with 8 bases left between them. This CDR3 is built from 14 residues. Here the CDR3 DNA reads TGTGCCAGTAGTATAGGGGGAGTTTACAATGAGCAGTTCTTC. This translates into CASSIGGVYNEQFF.

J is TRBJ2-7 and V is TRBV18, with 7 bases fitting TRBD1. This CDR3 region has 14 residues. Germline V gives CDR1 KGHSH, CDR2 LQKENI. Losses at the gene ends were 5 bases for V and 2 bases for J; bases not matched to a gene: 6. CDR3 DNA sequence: TGTGCCAGCTCATCAGAGGGGGCCGCCTACGAGCAGTACTTC. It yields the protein CASSSEGAAYEQYF.

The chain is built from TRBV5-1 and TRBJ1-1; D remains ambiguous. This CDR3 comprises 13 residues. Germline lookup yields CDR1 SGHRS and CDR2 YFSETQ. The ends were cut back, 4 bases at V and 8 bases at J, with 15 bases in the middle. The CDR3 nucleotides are TGCGCCAGCAGCCCCTTGGCGGGATCAGAAGCTTTCTTT. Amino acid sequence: CASSPLAGSEAFF.

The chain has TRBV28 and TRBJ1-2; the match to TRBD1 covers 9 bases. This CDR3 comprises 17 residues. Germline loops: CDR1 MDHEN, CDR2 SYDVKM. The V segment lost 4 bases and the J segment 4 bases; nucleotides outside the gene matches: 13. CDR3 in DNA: TGTGCCAGCAGTTCCCAGGCGTCACAGGGGGCGATCTATGGCTACACCTTC. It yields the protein CASSSQASQGAIYGYTF.

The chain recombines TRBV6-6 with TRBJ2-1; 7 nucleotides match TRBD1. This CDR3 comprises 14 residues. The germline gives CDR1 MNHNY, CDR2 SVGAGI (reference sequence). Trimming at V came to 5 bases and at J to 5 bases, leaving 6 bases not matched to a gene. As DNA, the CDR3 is TGTGCCAGCAGTCCCTCCGGGACAGACAATGAGCAGTTCTTC. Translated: CASSPSGTDNEQFF.